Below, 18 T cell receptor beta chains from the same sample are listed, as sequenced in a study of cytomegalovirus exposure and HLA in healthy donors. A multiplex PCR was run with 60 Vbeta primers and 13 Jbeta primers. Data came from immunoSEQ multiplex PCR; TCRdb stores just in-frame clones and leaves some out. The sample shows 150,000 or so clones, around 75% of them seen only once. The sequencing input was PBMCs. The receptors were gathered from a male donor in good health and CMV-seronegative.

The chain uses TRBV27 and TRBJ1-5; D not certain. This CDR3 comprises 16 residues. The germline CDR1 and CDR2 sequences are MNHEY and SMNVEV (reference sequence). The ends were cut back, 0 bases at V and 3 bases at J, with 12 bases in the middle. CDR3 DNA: TGTGCCAGCAGTTTATCCAGGACTGGAATCAATCAGCCCCAGCATTTT. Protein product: CASSLSRTGINQPQHF.

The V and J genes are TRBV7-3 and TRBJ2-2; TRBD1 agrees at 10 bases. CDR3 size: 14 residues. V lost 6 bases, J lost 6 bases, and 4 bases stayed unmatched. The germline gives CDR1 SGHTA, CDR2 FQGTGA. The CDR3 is CASRRDRGAGELFF. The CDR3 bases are TGTGCCAGCAGAAGGGACAGGGGAGCCGGGGAGCTGTTTTTT.

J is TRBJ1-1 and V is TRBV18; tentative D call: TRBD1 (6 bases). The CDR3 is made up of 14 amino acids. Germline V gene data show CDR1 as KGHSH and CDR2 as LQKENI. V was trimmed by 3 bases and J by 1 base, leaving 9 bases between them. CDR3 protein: CASSPGGPNTEAFF. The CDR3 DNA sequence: TGTGCCAGCTCACCGGGGGGGCCGAACACTGAAGCTTTCTTT. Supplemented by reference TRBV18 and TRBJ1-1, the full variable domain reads NAGVMQNPRHLVRRRGQEARLRCSPMKGHSHVYWYRQLPEEGLKFMVYLQKENIIDESGMPKERFSAEFPKEGPSILRIQQVVRGDSAAYFCASSPGGPNTEAFFGQGTRLTVV.

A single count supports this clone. CDR3 bases: TGTGCCAGCTCTCCAGCGGGAACCGAGCAGTACTTC. It is translated as CASSPAGTEQYF. The chain couples TRBV7-2 to TRBJ2-7; 7 bases map to TRBD2. Trimming took 8 bases from V and 6 from J; bases not matched to a gene: 7. The CDR3 runs 12 residues. CDR1 and CDR2 (germline): SGHTA, FQGNSA.

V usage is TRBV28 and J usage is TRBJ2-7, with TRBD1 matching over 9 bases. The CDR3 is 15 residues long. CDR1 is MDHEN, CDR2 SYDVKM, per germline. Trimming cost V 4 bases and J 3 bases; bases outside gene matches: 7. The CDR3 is CASSSPTGGGYEQYF. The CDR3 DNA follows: TGTGCCAGCAGTTCCCCGACAGGGGGGGGCTACGAGCAGTACTTC.

The CDR3 loop reads CASSPTGQGDYEQYF. DNA of the CDR3: TGTGCCAGCAGCCCGACGGGACAGGGTGACTACGAGCAGTACTTC. The chain combines TRBV13 with TRBJ2-5; TRBD1 aligns across 9 bases. The DNA end is a closer match to TRBJ2-7, so the J assignment may be wrong. This CDR3 contains 15 residues. Germline values: CDR1 PRHDT, CDR2 FYEKMQ (reference sequence).

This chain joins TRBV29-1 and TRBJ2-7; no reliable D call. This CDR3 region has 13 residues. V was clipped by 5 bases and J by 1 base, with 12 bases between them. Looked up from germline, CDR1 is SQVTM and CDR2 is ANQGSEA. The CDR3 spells CSVLAWQSYEQYF. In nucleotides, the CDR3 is TGCAGCGTTCTTGCATGGCAGTCCTACGAGCAGTACTTC.

CDR3 in DNA: TGTGCCAGCAGTTTATTTCGGGGTAGCAATCAGCCCCAGCATTTT. Translation gives CASSLFRGSNQPQHF. The chain couples TRBV28 to TRBJ1-5; no firm D call. The CDR3 contains 15 residues. V was cut by 1 base and J by 0 bases, with 7 bases left in between. Per germline, CDR1 MDHEN and CDR2 SYDVKM. Full variable domain (rest looked up from reference TRBV28 and TRBJ1-5): DVKVTQSSRYLVKRTGEKVFLECVQDMDHENMFWYRQDPGLGLRLIYFSYDVKMKEKGDIPEGYSVSREKKERFSLILESASTNQTSMYLCASSLFRGSNQPQHFGDGTRLSIL.

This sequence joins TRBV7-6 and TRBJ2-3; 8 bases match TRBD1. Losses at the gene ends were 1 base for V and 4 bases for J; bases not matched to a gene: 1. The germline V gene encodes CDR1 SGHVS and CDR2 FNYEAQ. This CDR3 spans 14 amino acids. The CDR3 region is CASSLETGADTQYF. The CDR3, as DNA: TGTGCCAGCAGCTTAGAGACAGGGGCAGATACGCAGTATTTT.

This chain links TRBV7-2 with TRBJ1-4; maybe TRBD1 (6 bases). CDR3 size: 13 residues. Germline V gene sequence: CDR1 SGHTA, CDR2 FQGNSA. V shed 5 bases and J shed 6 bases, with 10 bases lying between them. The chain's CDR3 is CASSDGTYEKLFF. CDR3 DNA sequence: TGTGCCAGCAGCGACGGGACATATGAAAAACTGTTTTTT.

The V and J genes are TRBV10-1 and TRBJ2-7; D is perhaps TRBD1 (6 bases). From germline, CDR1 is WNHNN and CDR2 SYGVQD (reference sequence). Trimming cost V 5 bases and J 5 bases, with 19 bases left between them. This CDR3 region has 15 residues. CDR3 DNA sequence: TGCGCCAGCAGTTCACCCCAGGACAGCCCAAACGAGCAGTACTTC. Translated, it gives CASSSPQDSPNEQYF.

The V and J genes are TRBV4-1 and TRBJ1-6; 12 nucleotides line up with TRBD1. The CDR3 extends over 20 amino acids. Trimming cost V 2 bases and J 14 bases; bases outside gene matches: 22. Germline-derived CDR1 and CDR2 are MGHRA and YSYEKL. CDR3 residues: CASSQLEGQGAPPNYAALHF. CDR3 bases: TGCGCCAGCAGCCAACTAGAGGGACAGGGGGCCCCACCAAACTACGCGGCCCTCCACTTT.

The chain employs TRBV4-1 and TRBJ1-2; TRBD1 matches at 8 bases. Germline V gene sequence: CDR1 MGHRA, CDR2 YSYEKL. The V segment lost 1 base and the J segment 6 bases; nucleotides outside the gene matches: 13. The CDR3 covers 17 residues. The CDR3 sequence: CASSQGRARRGLNGYTF. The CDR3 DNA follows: TGCGCCAGCAGCCAAGGAAGGGCTCGCAGGGGGCTGAATGGCTACACCTTC.

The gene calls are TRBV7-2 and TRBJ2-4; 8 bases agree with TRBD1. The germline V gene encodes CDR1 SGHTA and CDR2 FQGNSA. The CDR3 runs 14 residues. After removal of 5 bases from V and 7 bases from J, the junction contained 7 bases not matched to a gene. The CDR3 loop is CASSQTTGGNIQYF. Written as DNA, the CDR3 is TGTGCCAGCAGCCAGACCACAGGGGGTAACATTCAGTACTTC.

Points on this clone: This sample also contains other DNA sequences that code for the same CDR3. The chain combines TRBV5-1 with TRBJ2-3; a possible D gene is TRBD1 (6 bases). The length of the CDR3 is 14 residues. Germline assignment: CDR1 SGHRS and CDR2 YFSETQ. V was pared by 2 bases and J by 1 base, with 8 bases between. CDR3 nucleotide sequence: TGCGCCAGCAGCTTAGGGGGACGCACAGATACGCAGTATTTT. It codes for CASSLGGRTDTQYF. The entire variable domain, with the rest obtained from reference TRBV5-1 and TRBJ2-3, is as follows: KAGVTQTPRYLIKTRGQQVTLSCSPISGHRSVSWYQQTPGQGLQFLFEYFSETQRNKGNFPGRFSGRQFSNSRSEMNVSTLELGDSALYLCASSLGGRTDTQYFGPGTRLTVL.

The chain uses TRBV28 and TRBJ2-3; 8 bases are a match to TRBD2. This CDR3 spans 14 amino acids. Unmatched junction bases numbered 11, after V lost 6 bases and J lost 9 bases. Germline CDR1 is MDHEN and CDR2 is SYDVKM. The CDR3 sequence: CASRPHSGVATQYF. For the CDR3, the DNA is TGTGCCAGCAGACCTCATAGCGGGGTGGCCACGCAGTATTTT.

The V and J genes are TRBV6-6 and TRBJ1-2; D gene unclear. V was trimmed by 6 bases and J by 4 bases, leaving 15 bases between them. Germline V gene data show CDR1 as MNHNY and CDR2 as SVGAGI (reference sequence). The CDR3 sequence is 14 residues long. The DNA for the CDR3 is TGTGCCAGCAGCTCTACTGGGGAGAGCTATGGCTACACCTTC. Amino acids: CASSSTGESYGYTF.

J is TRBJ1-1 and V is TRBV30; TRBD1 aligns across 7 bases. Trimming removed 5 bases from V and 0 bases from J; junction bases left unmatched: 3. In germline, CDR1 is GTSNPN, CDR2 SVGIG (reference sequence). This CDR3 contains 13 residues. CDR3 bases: TGTGCCTGGGCGGGACAGATGAACACTGAAGCTTTCTTT. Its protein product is CAWAGQMNTEAFF.